This T cell receptor (beta chain) was identified during a study of shared T cell receptors in the human thymus. Some clones are missing from TCRdb's copy, which holds only in-frame ones; the method was immunoSEQ multiplex PCR. The repertoire holds hundreds of thousands of clones, with around 87% as singletons. These same records also appear under a second study, on human thymus T cells. That investigation notes: Having surgery to correct congenital heart defects, healthy Finnish infants acted as the donors. Thymus pieces cut out during corrective heart surgery were the tissue that was used. Thymic TCR repertoires of unrelated people reportedly overlapped highly.

The material sequenced was thymocytes. This receptor was identified in a boy younger than two with a congenital heart defect.

As DNA, the CDR3 is TGTGCCATCAGCAAGCCGGACTCTGAAGCTTTCTTT. This encodes CAISKPDSEAFF. The gene calls are TRBV10-3 and TRBJ1-1, with D unresolved. Germline V gene lookup returns CDR1 ENHRY and CDR2 SYGVKD. There are 12 residues in the CDR3. The V end lost 6 bases, the J end lost 6 bases, and 11 bases lay between the germline ends.